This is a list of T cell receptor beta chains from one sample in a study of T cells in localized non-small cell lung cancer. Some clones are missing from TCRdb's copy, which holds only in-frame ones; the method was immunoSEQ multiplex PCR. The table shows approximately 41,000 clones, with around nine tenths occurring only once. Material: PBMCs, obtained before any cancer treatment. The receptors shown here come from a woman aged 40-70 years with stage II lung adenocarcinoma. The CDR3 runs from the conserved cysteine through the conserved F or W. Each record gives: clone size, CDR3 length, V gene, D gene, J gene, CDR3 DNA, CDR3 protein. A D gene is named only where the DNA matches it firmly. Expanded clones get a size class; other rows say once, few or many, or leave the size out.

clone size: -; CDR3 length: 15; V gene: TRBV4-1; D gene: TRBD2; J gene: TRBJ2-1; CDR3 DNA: TGCGCCAGCAGCCAAGATGTGGAGCGGGACCGAGGGGAGTTCTTC; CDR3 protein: CASSQDVERDRGEFF
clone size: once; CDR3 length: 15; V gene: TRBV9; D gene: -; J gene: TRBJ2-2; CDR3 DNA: TGTGCCAGCAGCGTGATTGGGGGCGACACGGGGGAGCTGTTTTTT; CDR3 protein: CASSVIGGDTGELFF
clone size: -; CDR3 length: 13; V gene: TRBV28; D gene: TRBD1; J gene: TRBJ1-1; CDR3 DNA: TGTGCCAGCACCCGGGACAGGGTGACTGAAGCTTTCTTT; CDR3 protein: CASTRDRVTEAFF
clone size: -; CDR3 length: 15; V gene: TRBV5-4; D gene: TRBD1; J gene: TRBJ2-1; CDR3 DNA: TGTGCCAGCAGCCCGGACAGGGGAAACTACAATGAGCAGTTCTTC; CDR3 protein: CASSPDRGNYNEQFF
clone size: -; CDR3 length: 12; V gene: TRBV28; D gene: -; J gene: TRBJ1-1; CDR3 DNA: TGTGCCAGCAGGGCAGGGCACACTGAAGCTTTCTTT; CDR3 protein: CASRAGHTEAFF
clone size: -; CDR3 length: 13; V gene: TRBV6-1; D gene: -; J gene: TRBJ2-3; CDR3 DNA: TGTGCCAGCAGTGAAGGACGGATAGATACGCAGTATTTT; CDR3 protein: CASSEGRIDTQYF
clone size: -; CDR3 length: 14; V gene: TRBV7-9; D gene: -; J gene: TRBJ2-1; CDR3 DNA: TGTGCCAGCAGCCGGGACGGCTCCTACAATGAGCAGTTCTTC; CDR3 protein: CASSRDGSYNEQFF
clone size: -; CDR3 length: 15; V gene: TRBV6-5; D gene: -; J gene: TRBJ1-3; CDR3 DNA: TGTGCCAGCAGTTGGAGCTCAGACTCTGGAAACACCATATATTTT; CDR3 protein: CASSWSSDSGNTIYF
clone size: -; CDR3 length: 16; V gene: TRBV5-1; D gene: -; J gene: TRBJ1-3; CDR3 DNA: TGCGCCAGCAGCTCAGGGACGGACCCCTCTGGAAACACCATATATTTT; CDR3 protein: CASSSGTDPSGNTIYF
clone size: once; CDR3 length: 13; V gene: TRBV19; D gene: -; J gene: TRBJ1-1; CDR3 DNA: TGTGCCAGTAGTTTTCAAGGGGGAACTGAAGCTTTCTTT; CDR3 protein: CASSFQGGTEAFF
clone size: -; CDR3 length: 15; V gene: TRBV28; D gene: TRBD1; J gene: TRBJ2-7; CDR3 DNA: TGTGCCAGCAGGGAAGGGACAGGGTATTCCTACGAGCAGTACTTC; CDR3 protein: CASREGTGYSYEQYF
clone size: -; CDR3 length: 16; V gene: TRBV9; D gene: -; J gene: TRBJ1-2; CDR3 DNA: TGTGCCAGCAGCTCTAGTTTCCCCGGCGAAGGGGCTGGCTACACCTTC; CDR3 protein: CASSSSFPGEGAGYTF
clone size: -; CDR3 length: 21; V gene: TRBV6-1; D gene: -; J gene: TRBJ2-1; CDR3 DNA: TGTGCCAGCAGTGAAGCGAGGGGGTCAGGGCAACGAAAAGGCTCCTACAATGAGCAGTTCTTC; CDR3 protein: CASSEARGSGQRKGSYNEQFF
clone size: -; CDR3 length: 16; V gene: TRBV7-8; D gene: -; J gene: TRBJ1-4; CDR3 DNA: TGTGCCAGCAGCTTATTCGTGACAGCTAATAATGAAAAACTGTTTTTT; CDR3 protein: CASSLFVTANNEKLFF
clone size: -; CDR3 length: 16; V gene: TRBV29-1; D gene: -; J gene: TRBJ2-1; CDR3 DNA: TGCAGCGTTCTCCGCACAAGGGGGAACACATACAATGAGCAGTTCTTC; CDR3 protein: CSVLRTRGNTYNEQFF
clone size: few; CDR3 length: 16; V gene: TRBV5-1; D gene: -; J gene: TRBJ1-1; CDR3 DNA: TGCGCCAGCAGCTTGGATGGCAGGGTCGGCGACACTGAAGCTTTCTTT; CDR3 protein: CASSLDGRVGDTEAFF
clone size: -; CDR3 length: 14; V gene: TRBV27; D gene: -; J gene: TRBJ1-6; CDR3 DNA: TGTGCCAGCAGTCTCAGGGAATATAATTCACCCCTCCACTTT; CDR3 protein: CASSLREYNSPLHF
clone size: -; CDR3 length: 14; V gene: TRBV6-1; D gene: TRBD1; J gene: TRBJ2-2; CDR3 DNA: TGTGCCAGCATTCGTGACAGGGGGGGCTTGGAGCTGTTTTTT; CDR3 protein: CASIRDRGGLELFF